The subject of this entry is one TCR beta chain. These data are taken from a study of blood T cell repertoires in COVID-19. Looking at the study overall: From T cells, B-cell-depleted T cells, or PBMCs came the material, which was cDNA or gDNA.

Cohort assignment relied on participant-reported clinical history. Produced via immunoSEQ multiplex PCR; TCRdb's table is partial and in-frame only. Altogether approximately 390,000 clones are present, roughly 88% being singletons, with the ten largest covering approximately 2.1%. The sample consisted of PBMCs or T cells enriched from blood (not recorded which). The origin of this receptor is a woman in her thirties or forties with acute COVID-19.

DNA for the CDR3: TGCGCCAGCAGCCAAGTTTTGCCACTAGCGGGTCAAGAGACCCAGTACTTC. The encoded protein is CASSQVLPLAGQETQYF. The rearrangement joins TRBV4-1 to TRBJ2-5, with 9 positions matching TRBD2. This CDR3 contains 17 residues. J gave up 2 bases and V 1 base, and 8 bases lay outside the gene matches. Germline CDR1 and CDR2: MGHRA and YSYEKL.